This T cell receptor beta chain was identified in a study of blood T cells in healthy people across ages. The CDR3 loop spans 17 amino acids. The ends lost 0 bases at V and 1 base at J; junction bases unmatched: 6. The germline gives CDR1 SGHAT, CDR2 FQDESV (reference sequence). PCR was performed a second time for about 6 to 12 cycles using a sample-barcoded 5' primer and a J-beta primer mix. Using its own MiXCR run on the 5' RACE reads, TCRdb lists one record per CDR3 protein. Of 910,000 or so distinct CDR3 sequences listed, just over 50% are singletons. The J gene is TRBJ2-3, the V gene TRBV11-1; 8 bases agree with TRBD1. Sequences were obtained from blood. The sequence derives from a woman aged 60-75 years in good health. Written as DNA, the CDR3 is TGTGCCAGCAGCTTAGCGCATGGACAGGGAGGCACAGATACGCAGTATTTT. It specifies CASSLAHGQGGTDTQYF.